In this sample, the clone carrying this T cell receptor beta chain turned up many times. The record originates from a study of regulatory T cells in long-lasting Graves disease. Study as a whole: Patients with new Graves' disease had used antithyroid drugs below 3 months.

As to time point: newly diagnosed GD, antithyroid drugs for less than 3 months. PBMCs provided the RNA from which the TCR library was made. V trimming: 6 bases; J trimming: 4 bases; junction bases outside the gene matches: 4. CDR3 length: 14 residues. Relying on iRepertoire HTBI primers and Arm-PCR of CDR3 regions, the team built TCR beta libraries. TCRdb re-analysed the multiplex PCR reads in MiXCR, keeping a single row per CDR3 protein. The data show around 250,000 distinct CDR3 sequences, about 17% seen once. The sample was also reused in another study, on T cells in Graves' hyperthyroidism and ophthalmopathy. According to that study: Exclusion criteria comprised uncontrolled infection, other autoimmune disease, pregnancy or lactation. The study used the HTBI primer set for a first-round RT-PCR of the TCR CDR3. The model identified upcoming ophthalmopathy a median around 6 months ahead of onset.

This specimen was peripheral blood mononuclear cells (PBMCs), taken at new diagnosis, from a patient treated with antithyroid drugs. The source is a woman between 25 and 40 years old with Graves disease. The V and J genes are TRBV12-3 or TRBV12-4 and TRBJ1-3; 9 bases match TRBD1. The DNA for the CDR3 is TGTGCCAGCAGCCGGACAGGGGACGGAAACACCATATATTTT. It codes for CASSRTGDGNTIYF.